A selection of T cell receptor beta chains follows, all from one sample in a study of blood T cell repertoires in COVID-19. Some clones are missing from TCRdb's copy, which holds only in-frame ones; the method was immunoSEQ multiplex PCR. The sample holds more than 65,000 clones; around 85% are singletons and the top ten take 5% to 5.5%. The sample taken for sequencing was peripheral blood. The source of these receptors is a man aged 60-69 years with acute or convalescent COVID-19. The CDR3 runs from the conserved cysteine through the conserved F or W. Each record gives: clone size, J gene, D gene, V gene, CDR3 DNA, CDR3 protein. A D gene is named only where the DNA matches it firmly. Clone size, where shown, is once, few, many, or a class for clones that have expanded.

.,TRBJ1-2,TRBD1,TRBV5-4,TGTGCCAGCAGCCCAGGGACAGGGACCCATGGCTACACCTTC,CASSPGTGTHGYTF
once,TRBJ2-1,TRBD2,TRBV3-1/TRBV3-2,TGTGCCAGCAGCCAAGATCTTGGACTAGCGGGGAAGGGCTCTTACAATGAGCAGTTCTTC,CASSQDLGLAGKGSYNEQFF
few,TRBJ1-1,TRBD1,TRBV6-2/TRBV6-3,TGTGCCAGCAGTTACTCGAGGGGGCCCTCGGGTACTGAAGCTTTCTTT,CASSYSRGPSGTEAFF
.,TRBJ1-1,.,TRBV4-3,TGCGCCAGCAGCCCAAGGGGAGGGGACACTGAAGCTTTCTTT,CASSPRGGDTEAFF
once,TRBJ1-5,.,TRBV7-6,TGTGCCAGCAGCTTATATGACGGGAGCAATCAGCCCCAGCATTTT,CASSLYDGSNQPQHF
.,TRBJ1-1,.,TRBV5-1,TGCGCCAGCAGATCCGACAACTCGTATGAAGCTTTCTTT,CASRSDNSYEAFF
.,TRBJ1-2,.,TRBV30,TGTGCCTGTACCCGGACCCCAGGGCGGGGTGAGTGGGGCTACACCTTC,CACTRTPGRGEWGYTF
.,TRBJ2-7,.,TRBV10-3,TGTGCCATCGCGGACAACTCCTACGAGCAGTACTTC,CAIADNSYEQYF
.,TRBJ1-4,.,TRBV29-1,TGCAGCGTTGCTCGCGGGACGGCGAATGAAAAACTGTTTTTT,CSVARGTANEKLFF
.,TRBJ1-1,.,TRBV10-3,TGTGCCATCAGTGAGTCCCAGACATCAAACACTGAAGCTTTCTTT,CAISESQTSNTEAFF
.,TRBJ1-1,.,TRBV6-5,TGTGCCAGCAGCTCCAGGGGACGAACTGAAGCTTTCTTT,CASSSRGRTEAFF
.,TRBJ1-5,TRBD1,TRBV10-3,TGTGCCATCAGTGAGTCCATCACAGGGGGAAGTCAGCCCCAGCATTTT,CAISESITGGSQPQHF
few,TRBJ1-4,.,TRBV5-1,TGCGCCAGCCTCCCCTATGAAAAACTGTTTTTT,CASLPYEKLFF
.,TRBJ2-4,.,TRBV6-5,TGTGCCAGCAGTTACTCCCTCGGCGGGGGCGCCATTCAGTACTTC,CASSYSLGGGAIQYF
.,TRBJ2-2,.,TRBV19,TGTGCCAGTAGTGGGCAGTACACCGGGGAGCTGTTTTTT,CASSGQYTGELFF
.,TRBJ1-1,.,TRBV6-5,TGTGCCAGCAGTACAGGGACCACTGAAGCTTTCTTT,CASSTGTTEAFF
.,TRBJ1-5,TRBD1,TRBV19,TGTGCCAGTAGCCGGACAGGGGTCGATCAGCCCCAGCATTTT,CASSRTGVDQPQHF
.,TRBJ1-3,.,TRBV11-3,TGTGCCAGCAGCATGGGGACAAAAGGAAACACCATATATTTT,CASSMGTKGNTIYF
.,TRBJ2-1,TRBD2,TRBV7-2,TGTGCCAGCAGCTTCCTAGGGACTAGCGGGGGAGATGAGCAGTTCTTC,CASSFLGTSGGDEQFF
.,TRBJ1-2,TRBD1,TRBV7-2,TGTGCCAGCAGCTCCGACAGGGTAGGAGGCTACACCTTC,CASSSDRVGGYTF
few,TRBJ2-2,.,TRBV10-3,TGTGCCATCAGTGGAGGAGAGATGAACACCGGGGAGCTGTTTTTT,CAISGGEMNTGELFF
.,TRBJ2-5,.,TRBV7-6,TGTGCCAGCAGCCAACAAGAGACCCAGTACTTC,CASSQQETQYF
once,TRBJ2-2,TRBD1,TRBV10-3,TGTGCCATCAGTGGAGGGACAGGGTCAACCGGGGAGCTGTTTTTT,CAISGGTGSTGELFF
.,TRBJ1-2,.,TRBV24-1,TGTGCCACCAGTGATGCCAGGGGTAACTATGGCTACACCTTC,CATSDARGNYGYTF